These 11 T cell receptor beta chains share one sample of origin, sequenced in a study of identical twins' blood T cells. TCRdb itself ran the 5' RACE reads through MiXCR, one entry per CDR3 protein. Counted here are about 370,000 distinct CDR3 sequences, about 28% occurring once; the ten biggest clones make up approximately 6.6%. Material: PBMCs. The receptors were sampled from a woman aged 18 to 55 in good health.

This clonotype appeared a few times. The V and J genes are TRBV29-1 and TRBJ2-2; D call uncertain. The V and J ends lost 0 bases and 0 bases respectively, with 20 bases between them. The CDR3 is 19 amino acids. CDR1 is SQVTM and CDR2 is ANQGSEA in the germline V gene. The CDR3 here is CSVEDPSDGTTSNTGELFF. CDR3 nucleotide sequence: TGCAGCGTTGAAGATCCCTCGGACGGAACAACCTCGAACACCGGGGAGCTGTTTTTT.

At least ten counts were recorded for this clonotype. This chain links TRBV29-1 with TRBJ1-1; D may be TRBD1 (5 bases). V was trimmed by 4 bases and J by 5 bases, leaving 11 bases between them. The CDR3 runs 12 residues. CDR1 and CDR2 (germline): SQVTM, ANQGSEA. The CDR3, as DNA: TGCAGCGTTGTGGGGGTCGGGACTGAAGCTTTCTTT. Its translation is CSVVGVGTEAFF.

This clonotype was observed a handful of times. This may be a read error, as it is one base from a much larger clone. V is TRBV5-6 and J is TRBJ2-4, with D possibly TRBD1 on 6 matching bases. This CDR3 region has 15 residues. CDR1 SGHDT and CDR2 YYEEEE come from the germline V gene. The CDR3, as DNA: TGTGCCGGCAGCTTGGCCACAGGGGCCAAAAACATTCAGTACTTC. Translated: CAGSLATGAKNIQYF.

This chain uses TRBV29-1 with TRBJ1-2; no clear D. The CDR3 length is 13 residues. The ends were cut back, 3 bases at V and 5 bases at J, with 13 bases in the middle. Per the germline V gene, CDR1 is SQVTM and CDR2 is ANQGSEA. The CDR3, as DNA: TGCAGCGTTGAGCGGGAAATGTCATATGGCTACACCTTC. It specifies CSVEREMSYGYTF.

The J gene is TRBJ2-7, the V gene TRBV7-9; 9 bases align to TRBD1. The V and J ends lost 8 bases and 4 bases, in that order; junction bases with no gene match: 3. Germline V gene lookup returns CDR1 SEHNR and CDR2 FQNEAQ (reference sequence). The CDR3 runs to 12 residues. The CDR3 DNA reads TGTGCCAGCCGGGACAGGGAATACGAGCAGTACTTC. Its protein is CASRDREYEQYF.

This clonotype was recorded a few times. The chain employs TRBV10-3 and TRBJ2-7; 7 positions match TRBD2. Germline V CDR1 and CDR2: ENHRY, SYGVKD. The CDR3 sequence is 14 residues long. With 3 bases clipped from V and 2 bases from J, the junction kept 4 bases outside the gene matches. The CDR3 loop reads CAISDQGGPYEQYF. CDR3 sequence (DNA): TGTGCCATCAGTGACCAGGGAGGGCCCTACGAGCAGTACTTC.

This clonotype has a handful of counts. The chain recombines TRBV20-1 with TRBJ1-5; tentative D call: TRBD1 (5 bases). Trimming removed 3 bases at V and 5 bases at J, with 11 bases between. The CDR3 is 13 residues long. Germline V gene lookup returns CDR1 DFQATT and CDR2 SNEGSKA (reference sequence). The CDR3, as DNA: TGCAGTGCTAGTTGGGGCTCCGATCAGCCCCAGCATTTT. This gives the protein CSASWGSDQPQHF.

There are a few counts of this clonotype. The chain recombines TRBV28 with TRBJ2-1; the D gene is possibly TRBD1 (5 bases). Looked up from germline, CDR1 is MDHEN and CDR2 is SYDVKM. Trimming cost V 3 bases and J 8 bases, with 11 bases left between them. This CDR3 has 13 residues. CDR3 sequence (DNA): TGTGCCAGCAGTTTGCTCAGGGTAGATGAGCAGTTCTTC. Its protein is CASSLLRVDEQFF.

This sequence joins TRBV11-3 and TRBJ2-2; perhaps TRBD2 as D (5 bases). This CDR3 region has 15 residues. Deletions cut 4 bases from V and 0 bases from J, with 9 bases between. Germline V gene lookup returns CDR1 SGHNT and CDR2 YENEEA. This CDR3 reads CASSSSGPNTGELFF. The CDR3 DNA is TGTGCCAGCAGCTCGAGCGGTCCGAACACCGGGGAGCTGTTTTTT.

The rearrangement joins TRBV20-1 to TRBJ2-1; the D is unclear. The CDR3 is 12 residues long. Germline-derived CDR1 and CDR2 are DFQATT and SNEGSKA (reference sequence). DNA for the CDR3: TGCAGCTCGTATGCGATAGTGAATGAGCAGTTCTTC. Amino acid sequence: CSSYAIVNEQFF.

The chain has TRBV20-1 and TRBJ1-5; tentatively, D is TRBD1 (6 bases). The CDR3 length is 13 residues. CDR1 DFQATT and CDR2 SNEGSKA come from the germline V gene (reference sequence). Between the trimmed V and J ends, which lost 0 bases and 6 bases, there was a span of 9 bases. CDR3 loop: CSARERRGQPQHF. In DNA, the CDR3 is TGCAGTGCTAGAGAGCGCAGGGGTCAGCCCCAGCATTTT.